The clone carrying this T cell receptor beta chain was detected once. The antigen remains undetermined. These data come from a study of persistence of HIV-infected CD4 T cells. In the study overall: Donors had been on suppressive ART for a median of about 8 years.

The immunoSEQ assay was version 4, run in survey mode. Generated by immunoSEQ multiplex PCR, the TCRdb table keeps only in-frame clones and is missing some. Of 50,000 or so clones in the sample, around 80% were seen once. Stimulation used around 9.1 ug/mL lysate from CMV-infected fibroblasts. Memory cells lacking CD40L and CD69 with high CD45RO were sorted. CDR3 length: 13 residues. Germline CDR1 LNHDA, CDR2 SQIVND (reference sequence). V shed 2 bases and J shed 8 bases, with 12 bases lying between them. Here the sequenced sample was CD4+ T cells sorted from PBMCs after approximately 18-hour stimulation, taken from a patient who received antiretroviral therapy. The chain carries TRBV19 and TRBJ1-2; weak D call: TRBD1 (5 bases). The sequence derives from an adult man with HIV who was CMV-seropositive. CDR3 in amino acids: CASSITGSGGYTF. The DNA for the CDR3 is TGTGCCAGTAGTATAACAGGTTCGGGGGGCTACACCTTC.